One sample yielded the 8 T cell receptor beta chains listed below, sequenced in a study of T cell changes during pregnancy in multiple sclerosis. Data came from immunoSEQ multiplex PCR; TCRdb stores just in-frame clones and leaves some out. The sample includes roughly 28,000 clones, around 90% of them seen just once. The material sequenced was CD8+ T cells from peripheral blood mononuclear cells, taken before pregnancy. The receptors originated from a female donor with multiple sclerosis, enrolled in a pregnancy study.

This chain uses TRBV4-1 with TRBJ1-1, with unresolved D. The CDR3 sequence is 15 residues long. The V gene's germline CDR1 is MGHRA and CDR2 YSYEKL. V was trimmed by 4 bases and J by 1 base, leaving 13 bases between them. This CDR3 reads CASSLPETANTEAFF. In DNA form, the CDR3 reads TGCGCCAGCAGCCTCCCGGAGACGGCGAACACTGAAGCTTTCTTT.

This chain connects TRBV7-9 to TRBJ1-2; D uncertain. This CDR3 comprises 12 residues. Trimming stripped 4 bases from V and 8 bases from J, with 11 bases between. Per the germline V gene, CDR1 is SEHNR and CDR2 is FQNEAQ (reference sequence). This CDR3 reads CASSSGYWGYTF. As DNA, the CDR3 is TGTGCCAGCAGCTCGGGATATTGGGGCTACACCTTC.

This clone has just one count. V usage is TRBV11-3 and J usage is TRBJ2-1; D is perhaps TRBD2 (6 bases). Germline loops: CDR1 SGHNT, CDR2 YENEEA. Trimming took 3 bases from V and 8 from J, leaving 8 bases between them. The CDR3 consists of 12 residues. Here the CDR3 reads CASSFTGDEQFF. CDR3 nucleotide sequence: TGTGCCAGCAGCTTTACGGGAGATGAGCAGTTCTTC.

The J gene is TRBJ2-2, the V gene TRBV2; D call uncertain. The CDR3 is made up of 11 amino acids. V lost 7 bases and J 7 bases, leaving 7 bases between the germline ends. Germline V gives CDR1 SNHLY, CDR2 FYNNEI. CDR3 DNA sequence: TGTGCCAGCATGTCGGGCGGGGAGCTGTTTTTT. Amino acids: CASMSGGELFF.

The rearrangement links TRBV19 to TRBJ1-1; D not resolved. Trimming left V 3 bases short and J 0 bases short, with 8 bases between. This CDR3 contains 14 residues. Germline V gene lookup returns CDR1 LNHDA and CDR2 SQIVND (reference sequence). The CDR3 bases are TGTGCCAGTAGTATTGGCAGGCTGAACACTGAAGCTTTCTTT. As protein: CASSIGRLNTEAFF.

The rearrangement joins TRBV5-6 to TRBJ2-1, with 7 bases fitting TRBD1. CDR3 size: 13 residues. Trimming at V came to 4 bases and at J to 8 bases, leaving 6 bases not matched to a gene. Germline V lookup: CDR1 SGHDT, CDR2 YYEEEE. CDR3 protein: CASSERGLDEQFF. Here the CDR3 DNA reads TGTGCCAGCAGCGAGAGGGGGCTTGATGAGCAGTTCTTC. Combining the CDR3 with reference TRBV5-6 and TRBJ2-1 gives the whole variable domain DAGVTQSPTHLIKTRGQQVTLRCSPKSGHDTVSWYQQALGQGPQFIFQYYEEEERQRGNFPDRFSGHQFPNYSSELNVNALLLGDSALYLCASSERGLDEQFFGPGTRLTVL.

V and J are TRBV6-5 and TRBJ2-7; TRBD2 is a possible D gene (5 bases). CDR1 and CDR2 from the germline V gene are MNHEY and SVGAGI. This CDR3 is 13 amino acids long. V lost 5 bases and J lost 5, with 13 bases in between. The CDR3 region is CASSPRRIDEQYF. CDR3 coding DNA: TGTGCCAGCAGTCCAAGGAGGATCGACGAGCAGTACTTC.

The V and J genes are TRBV2 and TRBJ2-5; 13 nucleotides agree with TRBD2. CDR1 and CDR2 from the germline V gene are SNHLY and FYNNEI. The CDR3 spans 15 residues. V gave up 6 bases and J gave up 4 bases; unmatched junction bases: 5. For the CDR3, the DNA is TGTGCCAGCAGCGGACTAGCGGGAGCGGCAGAGACCCAGTACTTC. It codes for CASSGLAGAAETQYF.